The 10 T cell receptor beta chains below were found in one sample sequenced in a study of CD8+ T cells in alopecia areata. Treatment indicated: oral pan-JAK inhibitor, 5-10 mg twice daily. Once RNA had been extracted, it was reverse transcribed into cDNA to act as the sequencing template. The table came from immunoSEQ multiplex PCR; TCRdb's copy has only in-frame clones and leaves some out. Found here are over 150,000 clones, about 48% of them singletons; the top ten hold 9.5% to 14%. Sequencing was performed on CD8+ T cells sorted from blood, taken at week 24, from a patient treated with tofacitinib. The receptor set was obtained from a human donor with alopecia areata.

The chain links TRBV30 to TRBJ2-2, with no clear D. V lost 2 bases and J lost 5, with 6 bases in between. Looked up from germline, CDR1 is GTSNPN and CDR2 is SVGIG (reference sequence). The CDR3 covers 12 residues. DNA of the CDR3: TGTGCCTGGAGTAAAGGTACCGGGGAGCTGTTTTTT. It encodes CAWSKGTGELFF.

The chain uses TRBV30 and TRBJ2-7; 8 bases are shared with TRBD2. This CDR3 is 14 amino acids long. The trim removed 0 bases at V and 2 bases at J, leaving 3 bases unmatched. In germline, CDR1 is GTSNPN, CDR2 SVGIG (reference sequence). CDR3 in amino acids: CAWSVGGGPYEQYF. The CDR3 DNA reads TGTGCCTGGAGTGTTGGCGGGGGGCCCTACGAGCAGTACTTC.

This clone was picked up a small number of times. The chain couples TRBV11-2 to TRBJ2-3; TRBD2 matches at 8 bases. This CDR3 contains 16 residues. In germline, CDR1 is SGHAT, CDR2 FQNNGV. The V gene end was trimmed by 3 bases and the J gene end by 3 bases; junction bases not matched to a gene: 8. The CDR3 protein is CASSFPREGGTDTQYF. CDR3 DNA sequence: TGTGCCAGCAGCTTCCCCCGGGAGGGGGGGACAGATACGCAGTATTTT.

The CDR3 sequence is CAWSELGEQYF. CDR3 sequence (DNA): TGTGCCTGGAGTGAACTAGGCGAGCAGTACTTC. V gene TRBV30 combines with J gene TRBJ2-7; a possible D gene is TRBD2 (5 bases). This CDR3 spans 11 amino acids. The V end lost 1 base, the J end lost 6 bases, and 7 bases lay between the germline ends. Germline CDR1 and CDR2: GTSNPN and SVGIG (reference sequence).

The chain has TRBV13 and TRBJ1-2; D is uncertain. CDR3 length: 12 amino acids. V lost 2 bases and J 6 bases, leaving 7 bases between the germline ends. Germline V gene data show CDR1 as PRHDT and CDR2 as FYEKMQ (reference sequence). The CDR3 sequence is CASSLLSDGYTF. The DNA of the CDR3 is TGTGCCAGCAGCTTATTATCAGATGGCTACACCTTC.

V is TRBV10-3 and J is TRBJ1-1; no clear D gene. V was pared by 4 bases and J by 1 base, with 7 bases between. Germline-derived CDR1 and CDR2 are ENHRY and SYGVKD. CDR3 length equals 13 residues. CDR3 protein: CAISAEGNTEAFF. DNA for the CDR3: TGTGCCATCAGTGCTGAGGGGAACACTGAAGCTTTCTTT.

This clone showed up just a few times. The genes are TRBV30 and TRBJ1-2, with D possibly being TRBD1 (6 bases). The CDR3 has 14 amino acids. The V end was cut by 2 bases, the J end by 7 bases, with 17 bases between. Looked up from germline, CDR1 is GTSNPN and CDR2 is SVGIG (reference sequence). The CDR3 protein is CAWSLPGDGSGYTF. DNA for the CDR3: TGTGCCTGGAGTTTACCAGGGGATGGAAGTGGCTACACCTTC.

The genes are TRBV7-9 and TRBJ2-1; D ambiguous. The length of the CDR3 is 12 residues. Germline assignment: CDR1 SEHNR and CDR2 FQNEAQ (reference sequence). The germline V and J ends were trimmed by 4 bases and 8 bases, with 9 bases remaining between them. CDR3 DNA sequence: TGTGCCAGCAGCTCTTGGTCAGATGAGCAGTTCTTC. This translates into CASSSWSDEQFF.

The V gene is TRBV19, the J gene TRBJ2-5; no reliable D call. V was cut by 4 bases and J by 1 base, with 1 base left in between. The CDR3 loop spans 11 amino acids. Per germline, CDR1 LNHDA and CDR2 SQIVND (reference sequence). The CDR3 DNA is TGTGCCAGTAGTAGCCAAGAGACCCAGTACTTC. Amino acids: CASSSQETQYF.

The rearrangement joins TRBV15 to TRBJ2-1; 8 positions match TRBD2. Losses at the gene ends were 4 bases for V and 8 bases for J; bases not matched to a gene: 4. Germline loops: CDR1 LNHNV, CDR2 YYDKDF (reference sequence). The CDR3 covers 13 residues. CDR3 nucleotides: TGTGCCACCAGCACGGGGGGGAGGGATGAGCAGTTCTTC. This encodes CATSTGGRDEQFF.